Listed below are T cell receptor beta chains from one sample, sequenced in a study of T cell responses to AZD1222 COVID-19 vaccine. Sequencing used immunoSEQ multiplex PCR; TCRdb keeps in-frame clones, though not all of them. The sample shows approximately 120,000 clones, around 90% of them seen only once. The sample in question was peripheral blood, obtained on day 0 of AZD1222 vaccination. The source is an adult in good health. Both conserved end residues are part of each CDR3. Each record gives: clone size, V gene, J gene, CDR3 length, D gene, CDR3 DNA, CDR3 protein. A D gene is named only where the DNA matches it firmly. Clone sizes are given selectively: once, few, many, or a class where the clone is expanded.

-	TRBV6-5	TRBJ2-7	15	TRBD1	TGTGCCAGCAGTTACGGGACAGGGCCCAACTACGAGCAGTACTTC	CASSYGTGPNYEQYF
-	TRBV19	TRBJ1-5	19	TRBD1	TGTGCCAGTAGTATGCGGACAGGGGGCGTTAAGGGCTTTAATCAGCCCCAGCATTTT	CASSMRTGGVKGFNQPQHF
-	TRBV6-6	TRBJ1-6	16	-	TGTGCCAGCAGTTACCCAAACAGGGACGGTAGTCGCCCCCTCCACTTT	CASSYPNRDGSRPLHF
once	TRBV19	TRBJ2-7	15	TRBD1	TGTGCCAGTACAATAACAGGGGATACAACCTACGAGCAGTACTTC	CASTITGDTTYEQYF
-	TRBV27	TRBJ1-2	15	TRBD1	TGTGCCAGCAGTTTATTCTGGGACAGGGAAGGTGGCTACACCTTC	CASSLFWDREGGYTF
-	TRBV3-1/TRBV3-2	TRBJ2-7	14	-	TGTGCCAGCAGCCAAGATAGGGGATCCTACGAGCAGTACTTC	CASSQDRGSYEQYF
-	TRBV2	TRBJ2-3	18	-	TGTGCCAGCAGTGAGTATGACAGTGTAATCAGTGGCACAGATACGCAGTATTTT	CASSEYDSVISGTDTQYF
-	TRBV27	TRBJ2-7	12	-	TGTGCCAGCAGTGCGACTAATCAGGGTCAGTACTTC	CASSATNQGQYF
-	TRBV2	TRBJ2-7	13	-	TGTGCCAGCAGCGAAGGGCCTGCCTACGAGCAGTACTTC	CASSEGPAYEQYF
few	TRBV5-1	TRBJ1-4	13	-	TGCGCCAGCAGCTTATTAGAAAATGAAAAACTGTTTTTT	CASSLLENEKLFF
-	TRBV6-5	TRBJ2-1	14	-	TGTGCCAGCAGTACACTCAAGCCATACAATGAGCAGTTCTTC	CASSTLKPYNEQFF
-	TRBV5-5	TRBJ1-3	18	-	TGTGCCAGCAGCCCCATAGGATACGACGGTAATTCTGGAAACACCATATATTTT	CASSPIGYDGNSGNTIYF
-	TRBV4-3	TRBJ2-7	12	-	TGCGCCAGCAGCCAAGGGGCCGGGGGGCAGTACTTC	CASSQGAGGQYF
-	TRBV7-2	TRBJ2-5	14	-	TGTGCCAGCAGCATACAGGGAGGGGAAGAGACCCAGTACTTC	CASSIQGGEETQYF
-	TRBV5-1	TRBJ2-7	16	-	TGCGCCAGCAGCGAGGTCGGACTCTCGTTCTCGGGCGAGCAGTACTTC	CASSEVGLSFSGEQYF
-	TRBV28	TRBJ1-2	14	TRBD1	TGTGCCAGCAGGACGTCCGGGGACAGCGAGGGCTACACCTTC	CASRTSGDSEGYTF
once	TRBV7-9	TRBJ2-7	13	TRBD1	TGTGCCAGCAGTTGGACAGGGACGAGCGAGCAGTACTTC	CASSWTGTSEQYF
-	TRBV4-1	TRBJ1-4	17	TRBD1	TGCGCCAGCAGCCAACCAACTAGGGGACAGTTAAATGAAAAACTGTTTTTT	CASSQPTRGQLNEKLFF
few	TRBV5-1	TRBJ2-7	14	-	TGCGCCAGCAGCCGGAAATCGGAAGTATACGAGCAGTACTTC	CASSRKSEVYEQYF
-	TRBV5-6	TRBJ1-1	15	-	TGTGCCAGCAGCTTGGTGGGGGGCGAAGGGACTGAAGCTTTCTTT	CASSLVGGEGTEAFF
-	TRBV5-6	TRBJ2-7	14	-	TGTGCCAGCAGCTTAAGACTAACCATCTACGAGCAGTACTTC	CASSLRLTIYEQYF
-	TRBV7-6	TRBJ1-3	11	-	TGTGCCAGCGGTTTTGGAAACACCATATATTTT	CASGFGNTIYF
-	TRBV6-5	TRBJ1-5	14	-	TGTGCCAGCATTCGGGGGATTAGCAATCAGCCCCAGCATTTT	CASIRGISNQPQHF
-	TRBV28	TRBJ1-2	11	-	TGTGCCAGCAGTTTATTAACCGACTACACCTTC	CASSLLTDYTF
few	TRBV7-3	TRBJ2-7	15	-	TGTGCCAGCAGCATCGGGCCCCCTACGGCCTACGAGCAGTACTTC	CASSIGPPTAYEQYF
-	TRBV15	TRBJ1-2	15	-	TGTGCCACCAGCAGAGCGGCCGGGAAAAGGTATGGCTACACCTTC	CATSRAAGKRYGYTF
-	TRBV4-3	TRBJ2-1	16	-	TGCGCCAGCAGCCACCTGATCGTAAGCTCCTACAATGAGCAGTTCTTC	CASSHLIVSSYNEQFF
-	TRBV5-1	TRBJ2-5	15	TRBD2	TGCGCCAGCGGAGTTTATGGACTAGCGGAAGAGACCCAGTACTTC	CASGVYGLAEETQYF
-	TRBV6-2/TRBV6-3	TRBJ2-7	18	TRBD2	TGTGCCAGCAGTTACTCGTGGCTAGCGGGTTTCCGCTCCTACGAGCAGTACTTC	CASSYSWLAGFRSYEQYF
-	TRBV28	TRBJ1-5	18	TRBD1	TGTGCCAGCAGGCCGGACAGGGGGCGGGTGATTGGCAATCAGCCCCAGCATTTT	CASRPDRGRVIGNQPQHF
-	TRBV6-1	TRBJ1-5	16	-	TGTGCCAGCAGTGAACCAGGTTTTTATAGCAATCAGCCCCAGCATTTT	CASSEPGFYSNQPQHF
-	TRBV4-1	TRBJ2-1	14	-	TGCGCCAGCAGCCAAGATCTAAGATCGAATGAGCAGTTCTTC	CASSQDLRSNEQFF
-	TRBV19	TRBJ1-5	15	TRBD1	TGTGCCAGTTCCCCCCCCGGGACAGTTTATCAGCCCCAGCATTTT	CASSPPGTVYQPQHF
-	TRBV14	TRBJ1-2	15	-	TGTGCCAGCAGCCAAGGCTGGCCAGGAAACTATGGCTACACCTTC	CASSQGWPGNYGYTF
-	TRBV16	TRBJ1-2	15	-	TGTGCCAGCAGCCAATACCCAGGGAGCAGTTATGGCTACACCTTC	CASSQYPGSSYGYTF
-	TRBV11-2	TRBJ1-5	18	-	TGTGCCAGCAGCTTACGGGCAACCCGGCCGAAAAGGGATCAGCCCCAGCATTTT	CASSLRATRPKRDQPQHF
-	TRBV24-1	TRBJ2-2	14	-	TGTGCCACCAGTGATTTAAAAGACACCGGGGAGCTGTTTTTT	CATSDLKDTGELFF